This T cell receptor (beta chain) was captured in a study of pediatric ulcerative colitis. One to two pinch biopsies were taken from the rectum during colonoscopy. This CDR3 spans 15 amino acids. Trimming shortened V by 3 bases and J by 2 bases, and 11 bases separated the two germline ends. The germline V gene has CDR1 MDHEN and CDR2 SYDVKM. On this clone itself: The antigen is undetermined.

The table came from immunoSEQ multiplex PCR; TCRdb's copy has only in-frame clones and leaves some out. The table lists 45,000 to 55,000 clones, about four fifths of them singletons. Study-wide results and limits: Some T cells in rectal biopsies may come from blood, especially with overt colitis. No controls had the two rectal clonotypes shared by ulcerative colitis patients. In rectum, acute severe colitis had expanded clones and less diversity.

The receptor was derived from a girl between 5 and 17 years old with moderate ulcerative colitis. The sample consisted of gut tissue. The rearrangement uses TRBV28 and TRBJ1-5, with D perhaps TRBD1 (5 bases). Written as DNA, the CDR3 is TGTGCCAGCAGTTTCCCTCCGGGGCGCAATCAGCCCCAGCATTTT. This translates into CASSFPPGRNQPQHF.